These 15 T cell receptor beta chains were all obtained from the same sample, sequenced in a study of blood T cells in healthy people across ages. Using a J-beta primer mix together with a sample-barcoded 5' primer, a second PCR was run for about 7 to 12 cycles. TCRdb re-analysed the 5' RACE reads in MiXCR, keeping a single row per CDR3 protein. The sample has about 830,000 distinct CDR3 sequences, around 68% seen once. The sample comprised blood. Source of these receptors: a man younger than 45 in good health.

The chain uses TRBV6-6 and TRBJ1-4; 10 nucleotides align to TRBD1. The CDR3 runs 15 residues. Trimming removed 6 bases from V and 0 bases from J; junction bases left unmatched: 1. Looked up from germline, CDR1 is MNHNY and CDR2 is SVGAGI (reference sequence). This chain's CDR3 is CASRGQGPTNEKLFF. CDR3 nucleotides: TGTGCCAGCAGGGGACAGGGGCCAACTAATGAAAAACTGTTTTTT.

The chain recombines TRBV20-1 with TRBJ2-5, with a weak D call TRBD2 (6 bases). This CDR3 has 12 amino acids. The ends were cut back, 7 bases at V and 4 bases at J, with 13 bases in the middle. CDR1 DFQATT and CDR2 SNEGSKA come from the germline V gene (reference sequence). CDR3 bases: TGCAGTGTAGGAGGGCTAGGAGAGACCCAGTACTTC. Translating gives CSVGGLGETQYF.

V gene TRBV27 combines with J gene TRBJ1-2; no clear D. This CDR3 spans 12 amino acids. Germline CDR1 reads MNHEY; CDR2 reads SMNVEV (reference sequence). The V and J ends lost 6 bases and 7 bases respectively, with 12 bases between them. The chain's CDR3 is CASRPSFGGYTF. The CDR3 nucleotides read TGTGCCAGCAGACCCTCTTTCGGTGGCTACACCTTC.

This chain joins TRBV29-1 and TRBJ1-2; 8 bases are shared with TRBD1. Germline values: CDR1 SQVTM, CDR2 ANQGSEA. The ends lost 6 bases at V and 1 base at J; junction bases unmatched: 7. This CDR3 has 14 amino acids. CDR3 loop: CSVPRDRINYGYTF. CDR3 sequence (DNA): TGCAGCGTGCCGCGGGACAGGATTAACTATGGCTACACCTTC. Full variable domain (rest looked up from reference TRBV29-1 and TRBJ1-2): SAVISQKPSRDICQRGTSLTIQCQVDSQVTMMFWYRQQPGQSLTLIATANQGSEATYESGFVIDKFPISRPNLTFSTLTVSNMSPEDSSIYLCSVPRDRINYGYTFGSGTRLTVV.

The rearrangement uses TRBV27 and TRBJ1-1; D remains ambiguous. Looked up from germline, CDR1 is MNHEY and CDR2 is SMNVEV (reference sequence). CDR3 length: 14 residues. Trimming removed 0 bases at V and 6 bases at J, with 11 bases between. The CDR3 spells CASSLSTVVAEAFF. Written as DNA, the CDR3 is TGTGCCAGCAGTTTATCGACGGTTGTCGCTGAAGCTTTCTTT.

The count of this clonotype is one. The chain carries TRBV7-9 and TRBJ1-1, with 10 positions matching TRBD1. The CDR3 is made up of 15 amino acids. CDR1 and CDR2 (germline): SEHNR, FQNEAQ (reference sequence). V was clipped by 5 bases and J by 1 base; unmatched bases: 4. The CDR3 nucleotides read TGTGCCAGCAGCCCGACAGGGGGCTGGAACACTGAAGCTTTCTTT. It codes for CASSPTGGWNTEAFF.

The CDR3 reads CASSFGRGGGEAFF. CDR3 DNA: TGTGCCAGCAGCTTCGGACGGGGGGGCGGTGAAGCTTTCTTT. The chain combines TRBV5-5 with TRBJ1-1; possibly TRBD1 for D (6 bases). The germline CDR1 and CDR2 sequences are SGHKS and YYEKEE (reference sequence). Trimming shortened V by 2 bases and J by 7 bases, and 15 bases separated the two germline ends. CDR3 length: 14 amino acids.

The chain links TRBV4-2 to TRBJ2-5; D is perhaps TRBD1 or TRBD2 (6 bases each). The ends were cut back, 0 bases at V and 4 bases at J, with 15 bases in the middle. This CDR3 has 16 residues. The germline CDR1 and CDR2 sequences are LGHNA and YNFKEQ. CDR3 protein: CASSQEVRGAGETQYF. The DNA of the CDR3 is TGTGCCAGCAGCCAAGAAGTAAGGGGGGCCGGAGAGACCCAGTACTTC.

The chain couples TRBV29-1 to TRBJ2-2, with 7 bases matching TRBD1. CDR3 length: 14 amino acids. Looked up from germline, CDR1 is SQVTM and CDR2 is ANQGSEA. J lost 3 bases, V lost 7 bases, and 8 bases had no gene match. The CDR3 loop is CSAGTGAYTGELFF. The CDR3 DNA follows: TGCAGCGCAGGTACAGGGGCATACACCGGGGAGCTGTTTTTT.

The V and J genes are TRBV20-1 and TRBJ2-7; the D is unclear. The V gene lost 6 bases and the J gene lost 0 bases, with 18 bases spanning the gap. The germline CDR1 and CDR2 sequences are DFQATT and SNEGSKA (reference sequence). CDR3 length equals 15 residues. This CDR3 is CSATRNSSSSYEQYF. Here the CDR3 DNA reads TGCAGTGCGACACGGAACAGTTCTAGCTCCTACGAGCAGTACTTC.

To note about this clonotype: At one of its ends the junction is not consistent with the germline gene, which may arise from a read error. The V gene is TRBV6-1, the J gene TRBJ1-2; D gene ambiguous. The CDR3 is made up of 14 amino acids. Germline loops: CDR1 MNHNS, CDR2 SASEGT. The CDR3 here is CASTEAGPNYGYTF. The CDR3 DNA reads as TGTGCCAGCACTGAAGCCGGGCCTAACTATGGCTACACCTTC.

The J gene is TRBJ2-1, the V gene TRBV29-1, with 7 bases aligning to TRBD1. J was trimmed by 5 bases and V by 6 bases; bases with no gene match: 10. The CDR3 is 14 amino acids. Germline CDR1 SQVTM, CDR2 ANQGSEA. CDR3: CSVLGTAANNEQFF. Written as DNA, the CDR3 is TGCAGCGTGCTAGGGACAGCAGCTAACAATGAGCAGTTCTTC.

The genes are TRBV7-2 and TRBJ2-5, with 8 bases fitting TRBD2. Germline V gene lookup returns CDR1 SGHTA and CDR2 FQGNSA. The CDR3 is 16 amino acids. The junction had 16 bases not matched to a gene; V was cut back by 2 bases and J by 11 bases. The CDR3 DNA reads TGTGCCAGCAGCTTACCCGGGAGGGGCTTAAGGGGTGAGCAGTACTTC. The encoded protein is CASSLPGRGLRGEQYF.

The chain uses TRBV9 and TRBJ2-4; 9 bases align to TRBD1. The J call may be wrong; the DNA end is better matched by TRBJ2-7. In germline, CDR1 is SGDLS, CDR2 YYNGEE. CDR3 size: 15 residues. CDR3 in amino acids: CASSPRGTGYCEQYF. CDR3 DNA sequence: TGTGCCAGCAGCCCCCGGGGGACAGGGTACTGCGAGCAGTACTTC.

CDR3 region: CAISPGTGRQNTGELFF. In nucleotides, the CDR3 is TGTGCCATCAGTCCCGGGACGGGGCGTCAGAACACCGGGGAGCTGTTTTTT. The chain has TRBV10-3 and TRBJ2-2; D is perhaps TRBD1 or TRBD2 (5 bases each). V lost 5 bases and J lost 1, with 17 bases in between. This CDR3 spans 17 amino acids. The V gene's germline CDR1 is ENHRY and CDR2 SYGVKD.